A single sample is the source of the 9 T cell receptor beta chains below, sequenced in a study of T-cell memory formation after mild COVID-19. TCRdb redid the calling of the 5' RACE reads with MiXCR, one entry per CDR3 protein. The sample consists of over 450,000 distinct CDR3 sequences, roughly 22% of them appearing once. The specimen was PBMCs or a T cell subset sorted from them (not recorded which). The receptors shown here come from an adult woman who had mild COVID-19 (a few samples of this study predate the infection). Cell type and time point are not known.

The chain employs TRBV3-1 and TRBJ2-1; 13 bases fit TRBD2. The germline gives CDR1 LGHDT, CDR2 YNNKEL (reference sequence). The CDR3 has 17 amino acids. Trimming at V came to 0 bases and at J to 6 bases, leaving 5 bases not matched to a gene. CDR3: CASSQDGTSGMINEQFF. In nucleotides, the CDR3 is TGTGCCAGCAGCCAAGATGGGACTAGCGGGATGATCAATGAGCAGTTCTTC.

This rearrangement joins TRBV6-5 to TRBJ1-2; no clear D. CDR3 length: 15 amino acids. The V gene lost 6 bases and the J gene lost 5 bases, with 19 bases spanning the gap. Per the germline V gene, CDR1 is MNHEY and CDR2 is SVGAGI. The CDR3 DNA reads as TGTGCCAGCAGGGAGGATTTAAGAGGCTTGTATGGCTACACCTTC. Translated: CASREDLRGLYGYTF.

The chain is built from TRBV2 and TRBJ2-5; 11 bases agree with TRBD2. The germline V gene has CDR1 SNHLY and CDR2 FYNNEI. V lost 7 bases and J lost 7; bases outside the gene matches: 8. This CDR3 comprises 14 residues. CDR3 amino acids: CASKIGTSGGTQYF. In nucleotides, the CDR3 is TGTGCCAGCAAGATCGGGACTAGCGGAGGGACCCAGTACTTC.

In this sample, this clonotype turned up a few times. This chain uses TRBV4-2 with TRBJ2-7; D not resolved. From germline, CDR1 is LGHNA and CDR2 YNFKEQ. The CDR3 spans 13 residues. V was clipped by 1 base and J by 6 bases, with 10 bases between them. CDR3 sequence: CASSQVSFGEQYF. In DNA, the CDR3 is TGTGCCAGCAGCCAAGTGTCTTTCGGCGAGCAGTACTTC.

The table lists this clonotype with a few counts. The rearrangement links TRBV16 to TRBJ1-2; D gene uncertain. The V end was cut by 4 bases, the J end by 7 bases, with 16 bases between. The CDR3 spans 14 residues. Germline-derived CDR1 and CDR2 are KGHSY and FQNENV. Written as DNA, the CDR3 is TGTGCCAGCAGCCCCCTTAACGGCGGAGCTGGCTACACCTTC. It yields the protein CASSPLNGGAGYTF.

This clonotype showed up just a few times. CDR3 loop: CASSESEFRNQPQHF. CDR3 coding DNA: TGTGCCAGCAGTGAATCCGAGTTTCGCAATCAGCCCCAGCATTTT. The chain carries TRBV6-1 and TRBJ1-5; D remains ambiguous. CDR1 is MNHNS and CDR2 is SASEGT in the germline V gene. V was trimmed by 2 bases and J by 2 bases, leaving 10 bases between them. CDR3 length: 15 amino acids.

In its sample, this clonotype was seen a few times. V is TRBV10-3 and J is TRBJ2-5; D assignment may be TRBD1 or TRBD2 (5 bases each). Trimming stripped 0 bases from V and 4 bases from J, with 9 bases between. This CDR3 has 14 residues. Germline V gene sequence: CDR1 ENHRY, CDR2 SYGVKD. The CDR3 sequence is CAISESFGGETQYF. CDR3 bases: TGTGCCATCAGTGAGTCGTTTGGGGGAGAGACCCAGTACTTC.

In this sample, this clonotype turned up a few times. The chain uses TRBV4-3 and TRBJ2-7; 13 positions agree with TRBD2. V was pared by 0 bases and J by 8 bases, with 10 bases of the junction left unmatched. Germline V gene data show CDR1 as LGHNA and CDR2 as YSLEER. This CDR3 region has 17 residues. CDR3 region: CASSQDLTSGRNIKQYF. The DNA of the CDR3 is TGCGCCAGCAGCCAAGATCTGACTAGCGGGAGGAACATCAAGCAGTACTTC.

This clonotype was seen only a few times. The chain combines TRBV7-2 with TRBJ2-3, with D possibly matching TRBD1 (5 bases). This CDR3 has 15 residues. V was clipped by 3 bases and J by 2 bases, with 12 bases between them. Germline lookup yields CDR1 SGHTA and CDR2 FQGNSA. CDR3: CASSLRTTNTDTQYF. Written as DNA, the CDR3 is TGTGCCAGCAGCTTGCGGACAACAAACACAGATACGCAGTATTTT.